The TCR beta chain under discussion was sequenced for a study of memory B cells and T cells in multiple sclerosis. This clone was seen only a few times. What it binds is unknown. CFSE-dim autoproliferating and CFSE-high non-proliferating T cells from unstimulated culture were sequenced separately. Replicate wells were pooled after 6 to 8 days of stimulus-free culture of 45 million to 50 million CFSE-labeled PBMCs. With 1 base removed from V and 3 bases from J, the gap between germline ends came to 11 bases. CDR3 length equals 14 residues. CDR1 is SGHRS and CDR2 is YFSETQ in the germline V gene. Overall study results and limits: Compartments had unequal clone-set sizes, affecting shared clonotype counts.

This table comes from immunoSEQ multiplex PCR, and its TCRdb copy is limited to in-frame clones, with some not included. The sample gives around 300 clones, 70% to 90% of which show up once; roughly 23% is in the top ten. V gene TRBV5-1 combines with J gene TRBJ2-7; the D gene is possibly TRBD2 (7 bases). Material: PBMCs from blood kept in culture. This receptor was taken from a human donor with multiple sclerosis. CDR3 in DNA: TGCGCCAGCAGCTTGTGGGGGGGCAACTACGAGCAGTACTTC. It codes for CASSLWGGNYEQYF.